This entry lists 14 T cell receptor beta chains sequenced from one sample in a study of CD8 T cells in ankylosing spondylitis. TCRdb reprocessed the 5' RACE reads via MiXCR and lists one record per CDR3 protein. The sample holds approximately 35,000 distinct CDR3 sequences, roughly 13% seen once. Sequencing was done on a sample of synovial fluid, either unsorted or a sorted T cell fraction (not recorded which). These receptors were obtained from a male donor with ankylosing spondylitis.

The CDR3: CASSVIYGPELFF. The DNA for the CDR3 is TGTGCCAGCAGCGTGATTTATGGGCCGGAGCTGTTTTTT. The genes are TRBV9 and TRBJ2-2; D gene uncertain. With 2 bases removed from V and 10 bases from J, the gap between germline ends came to 12 bases. Germline values: CDR1 SGDLS, CDR2 YYNGEE. This CDR3 region has 13 residues.

The V and J genes are TRBV11-2 and TRBJ1-2; unclear D gene. Looked up from germline, CDR1 is SGHAT and CDR2 is FQNNGV. CDR3 length: 13 residues. V was trimmed by 0 bases and J by 7 bases, leaving 9 bases between them. As DNA, the CDR3 is TGTGCCAGCAGCTTAGAGCGCCGGACTGGCTACACCTTC. Amino acid sequence: CASSLERRTGYTF.

Many counts were recorded for this clonotype. This chain links TRBV5-4 with TRBJ2-1, with D possibly TRBD2 on 6 matching bases. The CDR3 has 15 amino acids. Germline CDR1 reads SGHNT; CDR2 reads YYREEE (reference sequence). Trimming stripped 4 bases from V and 7 bases from J, with 18 bases between. The CDR3 reads CASSQDTGGRNEQFF. DNA for the CDR3: TGTGCCAGCAGCCAGGACACAGGAGGGAGAAATGAGCAGTTCTTC.

This clonotype was seen many times. The chain is built from TRBV24-1 and TRBJ2-3; 7 nucleotides match TRBD1. Germline lookup yields CDR1 KGHDR and CDR2 SFDVKD. The CDR3 is 15 amino acids. With 5 bases clipped from V and 2 bases from J, the junction kept 6 bases outside the gene matches. This CDR3 reads CATSALDRSTDTQYF. The CDR3 nucleotides read TGTGCCACCAGTGCCCTGGACAGGTCCACAGATACGCAGTATTTT.

The chain carries TRBV7-9 and TRBJ2-1; D is unclear. The CDR3 loop spans 14 amino acids. Per the germline V gene, CDR1 is SEHNR and CDR2 is FQNEAQ (reference sequence). Trimming shortened V by 6 bases and J by 6 bases, and 15 bases separated the two germline ends. This CDR3 is CASSSSWTGNEQFF. Here the CDR3 DNA reads TGTGCCAGCAGTTCATCCTGGACGGGCAATGAGCAGTTCTTC.

This clonotype was counted a few times. The chain uses TRBV6-2 or TRBV6-3 and TRBJ2-1; the D gene could be TRBD1 or TRBD2 (5 bases each). This CDR3 has 12 residues. Trimming pared 6 bases from V and 9 bases from J, leaving 12 bases between. Germline lookup yields CDR1 MNHEY and CDR2 SVGEGT. The CDR3, as DNA: TGTGCCAGCAGCCCAGGTGGGGGTGAGCAGTTCTTC. Translating it yields CASSPGGGEQFF.

This clonotype was recorded a few times. The rearrangement joins TRBV12-3 or TRBV12-4 to TRBJ2-1; D is uncertain. Trimming removed 6 bases from V and 7 bases from J, with 7 bases in between. The CDR3 totals 11 residues. The CDR3 here is CASSRGNEQFF. The CDR3 DNA sequence: TGTGCCAGCAGCCGTGGGAATGAGCAGTTCTTC.

This CDR3 is CAIVVGPKRELQETQYF. The CDR3 DNA sequence: TGTGCCATCGTCGTGGGACCTAAGAGGGAGTTACAAGAGACCCAGTACTTC. The rearrangement uses TRBV2 and TRBJ2-5; either TRBD1 or TRBD2 may fit D (5 bases each). Between the trimmed V and J ends, which lost 10 bases and 2 bases, there was a span of 26 bases. The CDR3 length is 17 residues. Germline V CDR1 and CDR2: SNHLY, FYNNEI. The full variable domain, completed using reference TRBV2 and TRBJ2-5, is EPEVTQTPSHQVTQMGQEVILRCVPISNHLYFYWYRQILGQKVEFLVSFYNNEISEKSEIFDDQFSVERPDGSNFTLKIRSTKLEDSAMYFCAIVVGPKRELQETQYFGPGTRLLVL.

This clonotype turned up a few times. V and J are TRBV6-1 and TRBJ2-1; 9 nucleotides line up with TRBD1. The CDR3 spans 14 residues. Losses at the gene ends were 7 bases for V and 2 bases for J; bases not matched to a gene: 3. From germline, CDR1 is MNHNS and CDR2 SASEGT. The CDR3 here is CASNTGGTYNEQFF. DNA for the CDR3: TGTGCCAGCAATACAGGGGGCACCTACAATGAGCAGTTCTTC.

The chain is built from TRBV6-5 and TRBJ1-1, with no clear D. CDR1 is MNHEY and CDR2 is SVGAGI in the germline V gene. The CDR3 is 14 amino acids. Trimming shortened V by 1 base and J by 2 bases, and 8 bases separated the two germline ends. The CDR3 DNA sequence: TGTGCCAGCAGTTACTATGTGGTAAACACTGAAGCTTTCTTT. Translating gives CASSYYVVNTEAFF.

This clonotype has only a few counts. The V gene is TRBV6-4, the J gene TRBJ2-7; 14 nucleotides agree with TRBD2. The CDR3 is 14 residues long. The V segment lost 2 bases and the J segment 6 bases; nucleotides outside the gene matches: 0. Germline V gives CDR1 MRHNA, CDR2 SNTAGT. CDR3 loop: CASSDGTSGSEQYF. DNA of the CDR3: TGTGCCAGCAGTGACGGGACTAGCGGGAGCGAGCAGTACTTC.

In this sample, this clonotype turned up a few times. The chain recombines TRBV7-9 with TRBJ2-5; tentatively, D is TRBD2 (5 bases). This CDR3 is 14 amino acids long. Germline loops: CDR1 SEHNR, CDR2 FQNEAQ (reference sequence). Deletions cut 0 bases from V and 6 bases from J, with 11 bases between. The CDR3: CASSLAQRSKTQYF. In DNA form, the CDR3 reads TGTGCCAGCAGCTTAGCTCAGCGGAGCAAGACCCAGTACTTC.

This clonotype is large. This sequence joins TRBV15 and TRBJ1-3, with a tentative D call TRBD1 (5 bases). Trimming removed 0 bases from V and 6 bases from J, with 15 bases in between. This CDR3 comprises 16 residues. Germline CDR1 LNHNV, CDR2 YYDKDF (reference sequence). CDR3 DNA: TGTGCCACCAGCAGAGATCGAGACAGAGGTTTAAACACCATATATTTT. Translation gives CATSRDRDRGLNTIYF.

This clonotype was found a few times. The chain is built from TRBV5-1 and TRBJ2-1, with 12 bases identical to TRBD2. The CDR3 is made up of 18 amino acids. The germline CDR1 and CDR2 sequences are SGHRS and YFSETQ. The V gene end was trimmed by 1 base and the J gene end by 15 bases; junction bases not matched to a gene: 20. The CDR3: CASSLFFRASGRAQGPFF. The DNA for the CDR3 is TGCGCCAGCAGCTTGTTCTTTAGGGCTAGCGGGAGGGCGCAGGGTCCGTTCTTC.